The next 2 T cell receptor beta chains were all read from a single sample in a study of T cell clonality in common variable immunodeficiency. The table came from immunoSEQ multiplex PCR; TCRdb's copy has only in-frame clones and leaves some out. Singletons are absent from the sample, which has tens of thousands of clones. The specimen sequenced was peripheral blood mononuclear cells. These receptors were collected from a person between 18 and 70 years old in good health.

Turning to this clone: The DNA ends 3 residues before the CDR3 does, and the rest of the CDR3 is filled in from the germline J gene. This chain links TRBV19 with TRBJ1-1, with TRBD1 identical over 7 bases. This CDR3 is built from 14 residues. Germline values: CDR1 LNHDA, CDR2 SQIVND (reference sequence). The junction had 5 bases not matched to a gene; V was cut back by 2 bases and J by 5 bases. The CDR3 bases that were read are TGTGCCAGTAGTATATCAGGGGGATGGACTGAA. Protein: CASSISGGWTE. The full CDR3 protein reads CASSISGGWTEAFF.

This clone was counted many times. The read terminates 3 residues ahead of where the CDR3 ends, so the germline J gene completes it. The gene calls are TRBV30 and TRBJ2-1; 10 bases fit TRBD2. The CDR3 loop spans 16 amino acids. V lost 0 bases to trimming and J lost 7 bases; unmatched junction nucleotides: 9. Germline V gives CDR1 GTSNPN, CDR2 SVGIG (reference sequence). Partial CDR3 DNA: TGTGCCTGGAGTGTACTGTCTAGCGGGAGAGTAAATGAG. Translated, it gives CAWSVLSSGRVNE. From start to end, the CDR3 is CAWSVLSSGRVNEQFF.